This T cell receptor beta chain was identified during a study of long-term antiretroviral therapy in people with HIV. Germline V gives CDR1 SQVTM, CDR2 ANQGSEA. Trimming took 4 bases from V and 0 from J, leaving 7 bases between them. The CDR3 has 13 amino acids. On this clone itself: Its specificity is not known.

Samples were assayed with immunoSEQ v3.0 at survey level. Sequencing had a target that covered roughly 40,000-55,000 T-cell genomes per sample. TCRdb keeps only in-frame clones here, not all; method: immunoSEQ multiplex PCR. This table holds about 36,000 clones, 90% to 95% found once. The study, taken as a whole, reports: Blood obtained between about 2004 and 2017 may reflect older ART regimens.

Going into DNA extraction, samples held 1-10 million cryopreserved PBMC. This specimen was unsorted PBMCs, taken 4.1 years after starting antiretroviral therapy. The origin of this receptor is a woman aged 45-59 years with HIV. The chain has TRBV29-1 and TRBJ2-4; D call uncertain. This CDR3 is CSVGQLAKNIQYF. The CDR3 region has the DNA TGCAGCGTTGGTCAGCTAGCCAAAAACATTCAGTACTTC.